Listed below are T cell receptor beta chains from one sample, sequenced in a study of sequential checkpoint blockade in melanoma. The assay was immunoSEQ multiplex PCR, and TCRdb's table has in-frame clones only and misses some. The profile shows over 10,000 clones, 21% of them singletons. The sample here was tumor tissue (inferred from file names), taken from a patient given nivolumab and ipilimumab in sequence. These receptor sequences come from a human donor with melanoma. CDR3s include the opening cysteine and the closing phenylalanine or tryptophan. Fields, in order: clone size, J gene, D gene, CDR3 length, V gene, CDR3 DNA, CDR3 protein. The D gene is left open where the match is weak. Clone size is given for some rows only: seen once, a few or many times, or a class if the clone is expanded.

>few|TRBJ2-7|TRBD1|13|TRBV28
TGTGCCAGCACCTCCGGACAGGGGTACGAGCAGTACTTC
CASTSGQGYEQYF
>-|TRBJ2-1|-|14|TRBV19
TGTGCCAGTAGTCCCCGAGGACAGTACAATGAGCAGTTCTTC
CASSPRGQYNEQFF
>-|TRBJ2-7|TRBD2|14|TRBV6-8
TGTGCCAGCAGTTGGACTAGCGGGAACTACGAGCAGTACTTC
CASSWTSGNYEQYF
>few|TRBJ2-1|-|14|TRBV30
TGTGCCTGGGACACTATACTAAACTACAATGAGCAGTTCTTC
CAWDTILNYNEQFF
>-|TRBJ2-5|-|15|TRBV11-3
TGTGCCAGCAGCTTATTCGGGCAAGCCCAAGAGACCCAGTACTTC
CASSLFGQAQETQYF
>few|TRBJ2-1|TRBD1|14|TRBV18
TGTGCCAGCTCACCAAGGACAGGGTACAATGAGCAGTTCTTC
CASSPRTGYNEQFF
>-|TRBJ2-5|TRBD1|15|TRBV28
TGTGCCAGCAGTATTGGGACAGGGAAGGGAGAGACCCAGTACTTC
CASSIGTGKGETQYF
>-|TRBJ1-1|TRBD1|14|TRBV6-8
TGTGCCATCAGGCCGACAGGGTTGGGAACTGAAGCTTTCTTT
CAIRPTGLGTEAFF
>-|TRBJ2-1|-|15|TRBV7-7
TGTGCCAGCAGCTTAGTGTCAAGCGGATACAATGAGCAGTTCTTC
CASSLVSSGYNEQFF
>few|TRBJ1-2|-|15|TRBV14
TGTGCCAGCAGCCAGATACAGTTGGCAGGCTATGGCTACACCTTC
CASSQIQLAGYGYTF
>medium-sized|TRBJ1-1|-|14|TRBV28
TGTGCCAGCACCGATACAACATCGAACACTGAAGCTTTCTTT
CASTDTTSNTEAFF
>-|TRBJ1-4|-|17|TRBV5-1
TGCGCCAGCAGCTTGGGGGGCGGACCATCAACTAATGAAAAACTGTTTTTT
CASSLGGGPSTNEKLFF
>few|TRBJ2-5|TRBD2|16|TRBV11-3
TGTGCCAGCAGCTTGGGGATAGCGGGGCTCCAAGAGACCCAGTACTTC
CASSLGIAGLQETQYF
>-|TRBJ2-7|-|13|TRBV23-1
TGCGCCAGCAGCCCAGACCCCTCCTACGAGCAGTACTTC
CASSPDPSYEQYF
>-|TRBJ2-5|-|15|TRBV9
TGTGCCAGCAGCGTAGTCCAGGGTGGCCAAGAGACCCAGTACTTC
CASSVVQGGQETQYF
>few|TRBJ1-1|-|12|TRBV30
TGTGCCTGGAGTGTAACCCTCACTGAAGCTTTCTTT
CAWSVTLTEAFF
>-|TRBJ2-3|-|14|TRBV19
TGTGCCAGTAGTATAGAAACAGTGAAAGATACGCAGTATTTT
CASSIETVKDTQYF
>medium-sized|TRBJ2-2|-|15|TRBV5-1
TGCGCCAGCAGCTTGGAAGACAGTAACACCGGGGAGCTGTTTTTT
CASSLEDSNTGELFF
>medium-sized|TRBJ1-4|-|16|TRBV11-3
TGTGCCAGCAGCCCGCGGATTGGTGCGACATTGGGAAAACTGTTTTTT
CASSPRIGATLGKLFF
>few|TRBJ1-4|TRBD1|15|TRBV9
TGTGCCAGCAGCCTTCGGGACAGGCACCCTGAAAAACTGTTTTTT
CASSLRDRHPEKLFF
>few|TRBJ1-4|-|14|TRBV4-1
TGCGCCAGCAGCCAAGATTTTGGACAGGAAAAACTGTTTTTT
CASSQDFGQEKLFF
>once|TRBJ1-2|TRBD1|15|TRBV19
TGTGCCAGTAGTATAGCCGGGACAGGGGGCCGTGGCTACACCTTC
CASSIAGTGGRGYTF
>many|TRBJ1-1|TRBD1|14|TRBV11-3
TGTGCCAGCAGCTTGGGACAGGGTACCACTGAAGCTTTCTTT
CASSLGQGTTEAFF
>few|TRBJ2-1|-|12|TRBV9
TGTGCCAGCAGCCCGGACAGCAATGAGCAGTTCTTC
CASSPDSNEQFF
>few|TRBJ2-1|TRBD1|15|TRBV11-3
TGTGCCAGCAGCCCAGACAGGGGCGCCTACAATGAGCAGTTCTTC
CASSPDRGAYNEQFF
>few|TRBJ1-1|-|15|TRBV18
TGTGCCAGCTCATCAGCACGGACACTGAACACTGAAGCTTTCTTT
CASSSARTLNTEAFF
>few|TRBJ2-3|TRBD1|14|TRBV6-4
TGTGCCAGCAGTCTTACAGGGGACGGAGATACGCAGTATTTT
CASSLTGDGDTQYF
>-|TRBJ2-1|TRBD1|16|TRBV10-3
TGTGCCATCAGTGAGTTGACAGGGGGGCTCTACAATGAGCAGTTCTTC
CAISELTGGLYNEQFF
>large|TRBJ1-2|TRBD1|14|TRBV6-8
TGTGCCAGCAGTCGGACAGGGTCGAGCTATGGCTACACCTTC
CASSRTGSSYGYTF
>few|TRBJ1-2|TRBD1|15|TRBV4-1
TGCGCCAGCAGCCCGGAGGGACAGATTATCTATGGCTACACCTTC
CASSPEGQIIYGYTF
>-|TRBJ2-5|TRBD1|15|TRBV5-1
TGCGCCAGCAGTCTCCCGGGACAGGGGGCGGGGACCCAGTACTTC
CASSLPGQGAGTQYF
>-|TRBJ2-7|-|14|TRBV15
TGTGCCACCAGTCGGACCGGGAGCTCCTACGAGCAGTACTTC
CATSRTGSSYEQYF
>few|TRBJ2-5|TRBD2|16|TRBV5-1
TGCGCCAGCAGCTTGGGAGGACTAGCGGGGAGGGAGACCCAGTACTTC
CASSLGGLAGRETQYF
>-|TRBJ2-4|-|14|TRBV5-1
TGCGCCAGCAGCTTGGGACCTCAGGGAAACATTCAGTACTTC
CASSLGPQGNIQYF
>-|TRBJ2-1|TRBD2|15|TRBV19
TGTGCCAGTGGGGGACTAGCGGGAGGGTCGGATGAGCAGTTCTTC
CASGGLAGGSDEQFF
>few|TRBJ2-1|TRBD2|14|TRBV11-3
TGTGCCAGCAGCTTATTGCGGGGGGTCAATGAGCAGTTCTTC
CASSLLRGVNEQFF
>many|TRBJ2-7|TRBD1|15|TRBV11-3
TGTGCCAGCAGCCCGGGACAGGGGGTGACCTACGAGCAGTACTTC
CASSPGQGVTYEQYF
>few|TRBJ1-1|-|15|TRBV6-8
TGTGCCAGCAGTTTTAGTGAGGTCTTGAACACTGAAGCTTTCTTT
CASSFSEVLNTEAFF
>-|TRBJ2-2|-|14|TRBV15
TGTGCCACCTCGGGACTCCAGAACACCGGGGAGCTGTTTTTT
CATSGLQNTGELFF
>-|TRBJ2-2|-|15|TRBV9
TGTGCCAGCAGCGTAGTTGTCGGGGCCACCGGGGAGCTGTTTTTT
CASSVVVGATGELFF
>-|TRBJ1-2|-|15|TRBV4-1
TGCGCCAGCAGCCAAGGGACAGCCTTTAACTATGGCTACACCTTC
CASSQGTAFNYGYTF